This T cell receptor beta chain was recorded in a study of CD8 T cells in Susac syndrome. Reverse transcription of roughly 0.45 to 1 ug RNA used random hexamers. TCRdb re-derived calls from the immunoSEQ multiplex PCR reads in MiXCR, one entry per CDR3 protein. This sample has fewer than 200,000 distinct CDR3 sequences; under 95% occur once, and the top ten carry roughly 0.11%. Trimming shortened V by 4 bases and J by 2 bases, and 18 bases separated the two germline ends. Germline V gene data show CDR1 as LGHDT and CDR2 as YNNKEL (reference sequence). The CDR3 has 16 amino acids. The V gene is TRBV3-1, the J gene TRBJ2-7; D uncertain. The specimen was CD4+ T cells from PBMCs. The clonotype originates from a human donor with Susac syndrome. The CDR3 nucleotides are TGTGCCAGCAGCCCCGAAAGGACCGTAAGTCCCTACGAGCAGTACTTC. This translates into CASSPERTVSPYEQYF.